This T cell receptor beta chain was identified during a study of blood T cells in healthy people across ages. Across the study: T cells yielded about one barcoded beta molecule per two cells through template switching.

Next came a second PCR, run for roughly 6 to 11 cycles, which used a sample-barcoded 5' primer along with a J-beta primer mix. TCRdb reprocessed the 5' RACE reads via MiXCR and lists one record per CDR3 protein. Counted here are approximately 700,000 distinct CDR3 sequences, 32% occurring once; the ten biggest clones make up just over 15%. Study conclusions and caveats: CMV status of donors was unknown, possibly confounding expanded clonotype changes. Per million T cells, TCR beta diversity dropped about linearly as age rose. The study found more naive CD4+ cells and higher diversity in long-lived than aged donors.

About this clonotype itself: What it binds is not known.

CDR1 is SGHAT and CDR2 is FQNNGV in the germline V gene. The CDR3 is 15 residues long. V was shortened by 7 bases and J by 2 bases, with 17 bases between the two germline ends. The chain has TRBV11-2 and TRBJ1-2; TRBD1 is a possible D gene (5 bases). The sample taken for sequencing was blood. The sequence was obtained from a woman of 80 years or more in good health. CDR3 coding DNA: TGTGCCAGCACCTCTCATGGCGGGGGAAACTATGGCTACACCTTC. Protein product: CASTSHGGGNYGYTF.